These T cell receptor beta chains were read from a single sample in a study of beta chain features in type 1 diabetes. Sequencing was performed with immunoSEQ multiplex PCR; in TCRdb, only in-frame clones are kept and a portion is missing. This sample carries about 340,000 clones, roughly 8% of them seen once, and the ten largest clones take roughly 0.44%. Input material: central memory CD4+ T cells from blood. The receptors originated from a woman younger than 35 in good health. Both conserved end residues are part of each CDR3. D genes are given only for firm matches. Clone size is not always given. Where it is, it says once, few, many or a class for expanded clones.

TGTGCCAGCGGGCAATTAAGCTCCTACGAGCAGTACTTC	CASGQLSSYEQYF	TRBV25-1	-	-	TRBJ2-7
TGCGCCAGCAAGCCAGGGCCCACGAACACCGGGGAGCTGTTTTTT	CASKPGPTNTGELFF	TRBV5-1	-	-	TRBJ2-2
TGTGCCAGCAGCCCCACTGCCGGGTTCGAGCAGTACTTC	CASSPTAGFEQYF	TRBV6-5	-	-	TRBJ2-7
TGTGCCACCAGCGGGACTAGCGACTACGAGCAGTACTTC	CATSGTSDYEQYF	TRBV10-3	TRBD2	-	TRBJ2-7
TGCGCCAGCAGCCTGCTAGTCCAAGAGACCCAGTACTTC	CASSLLVQETQYF	TRBV4-1	-	-	TRBJ2-5
TGTGCCAGCAGTCGTCAGGGGGCCGGGAAGCAGGACATTCAGTACTTC	CASSRQGAGKQDIQYF	TRBV28	TRBD1	few	TRBJ2-4
TGCAGCGTTGAACAGGGGGCGAATCAGCCCCAGCATTTT	CSVEQGANQPQHF	TRBV29-1	TRBD1	many	TRBJ1-5
TGTGCCAGCAGTGGAACCGGAGGGGCAGATACGCAGTATTTT	CASSGTGGADTQYF	TRBV25-1	-	few	TRBJ2-3
TGCGCCAGCAGCCAGTCCGAACAGGGGGCCTACTATGGCTACACCTTC	CASSQSEQGAYYGYTF	TRBV4-3	TRBD1	-	TRBJ1-2
TGCAGCGTTGAAGATACGACTAGCGGAGATACGCAGTATTTT	CSVEDTTSGDTQYF	TRBV29-1	TRBD2	many	TRBJ2-3
TGCGCCAGCAGCTTGTTTGGGGGCTCCTACAATGAGCAGTTCTTC	CASSLFGGSYNEQFF	TRBV5-1	-	-	TRBJ2-1
TGTGCCAGCAGCCGATCGAAAACGACTGAAGCTTTCTTT	CASSRSKTTEAFF	TRBV7-3	-	many	TRBJ1-1
TGTGCCAGCAAAATGGAGAGGGGCAAACCATACGAGCAGTACTTC	CASKMERGKPYEQYF	TRBV27	-	-	TRBJ2-7
TGCAGCGTCGCAGGTGACAGCCAAGAGACCCAGTACTTC	CSVAGDSQETQYF	TRBV29-1	-	-	TRBJ2-5
TGTGCCAGCAGTTTAGGTCGGGACACAATTCAGCCCCAGCATTTT	CASSLGRDTIQPQHF	TRBV28	-	-	TRBJ1-5
TGTGCCAGCAGCGCACAGTCGGGGGAGGGGACCCAGTACTTC	CASSAQSGEGTQYF	TRBV9	TRBD2	few	TRBJ2-5
TGTGCCAGCAGGGCTCCGAACACCGGGGAGCTGTTTTTT	CASRAPNTGELFF	TRBV25-1	-	-	TRBJ2-2
TGTGCCAGCAGTTACTCCCTGGGACACCCAACTACGCACTATTTT	CASSYSLGHPTTHYF	TRBV6-5	-	few	TRBJ2-3
TGTGCCAGTACCTACCGATCAAGGGCGGGGAAGGATGGTGAAGCTTTCTTT	CASTYRSRAGKDGEAFF	TRBV19	-	-	TRBJ1-1
TGTGCCAGCTTTGGGGAGACCCAGTACTTC	CASFGETQYF	TRBV28	-	few	TRBJ2-5
TGTGCCAGTGTAAAAGCCGGGACAGGGGGCTACGAGCAGTACTTC	CASVKAGTGGYEQYF	TRBV25-1	TRBD1	-	TRBJ2-7
TGTGCCAGCAGCCCCCAAAGGGCCCGAGTTGAGACCCAGTACTTC	CASSPQRARVETQYF	TRBV5-4	-	-	TRBJ2-5
TGCGCCAGCAGCCAAGGCTTAGCGGGAGGTCACGGGGAGCTGTTTTTT	CASSQGLAGGHGELFF	TRBV4-3	TRBD2	-	TRBJ2-2
TGTGCCAGCAGTACCCAACCATATGGCTACACCTTC	CASSTQPYGYTF	TRBV28	-	-	TRBJ1-2
TGTGCCAGCAGCTTAGCAGGGTCGAACACCGGGGAGCTGTTTTTT	CASSLAGSNTGELFF	TRBV7-9	-	few	TRBJ2-2
TGTGCCAGCAGCCCTGGACAGCGGGCGGGTGGCTACACCTTC	CASSPGQRAGGYTF	TRBV7-9	-	-	TRBJ1-2
TGTGCCAGCAGCTTAGCGTATTTGACTAGCACAGATACGCAGTATTTT	CASSLAYLTSTDTQYF	TRBV7-2	-	-	TRBJ2-3
TGTGCCAGCAGCCCGCGGGCTTCAGGGCTAGCCGGGGAGCTGTTTTTT	CASSPRASGLAGELFF	TRBV7-9	-	-	TRBJ2-2
TGTGCCAGCAGCTTACAATACAAGACCGGGGAGCTGTTTTTT	CASSLQYKTGELFF	TRBV7-2	-	many	TRBJ2-2